The rows below give T cell receptor beta chains drawn from one sample of a study of blood T cell repertoires in COVID-19. Data came from immunoSEQ multiplex PCR; TCRdb stores just in-frame clones and leaves some out. The data show approximately 250,000 clones, with about 85% seen just once and roughly 4% held by the top ten. The sequenced sample consisted of peripheral blood. The receptor source for this set is a man aged 18 to 35 with active or convalescent COVID-19. CDR3s include the opening cysteine and the closing phenylalanine or tryptophan. D genes are given only for firm matches.

>TRBV6-2/TRBV6-3|NA|TRBJ1-5
CASSPSLDQPQHF
TGTGCCAGCAGTCCCTCTCTAGACCAGCCCCAGCATTTT
>TRBV28|NA|TRBJ2-7
CASTAGREQYF
TGTGCCAGCACCGCGGGGAGGGAGCAGTACTTC
>TRBV11-2|NA|TRBJ2-4
CASSLRRRQYF
TGTGCCAGCAGCTTGAGGCGCAGACAGTACTTC
>TRBV10-3|NA|TRBJ2-1
CAISELQAEQFF
TGTGCCATCAGTGAGTTGCAGGCTGAGCAGTTCTTC
>TRBV11-2|TRBD1|TRBJ2-7
CASSLDTPLVRDRARVEQYF
TGTGCCAGCAGCTTAGATACCCCCCTCGTGCGGGACAGGGCTCGCGTCGAGCAGTACTTC
>TRBV7-3|NA|TRBJ1-6
CASSYSGRSNSPLHF
TGTGCCAGCAGCTACAGTGGAAGGTCTAATTCACCCCTCCACTTT
>TRBV5-1|TRBD2|TRBJ2-5
CASSQVPRGQETQYF
TGCGCCAGCAGCCAGGTTCCGCGGGGGCAAGAGACCCAGTACTTC
>TRBV7-9|NA|TRBJ2-1
CASRPTWGEYNEQFF
TGTGCCAGCAGGCCCACGTGGGGGGAGTACAATGAGCAGTTCTTC
>TRBV10-2|TRBD2|TRBJ2-7
CASTASGAYEQYF
TGCGCCAGCACGGCTAGCGGGGCCTACGAGCAGTACTTC
>TRBV5-1|NA|TRBJ1-1
CASSPFWDSETEAFF
TGCGCCAGCAGCCCGTTCTGGGACTCTGAGACTGAAGCTTTCTTT
>TRBV5-4|NA|TRBJ2-1
CASSFSANNEQFF
TGTGCCAGCAGCTTTAGCGCCAACAATGAGCAGTTCTTC
>TRBV27|NA|TRBJ1-2
CASSSDRPWGYTF
TGTGCCAGCAGTTCAGACAGGCCCTGGGGCTACACCTTC
>TRBV7-7|TRBD2|TRBJ2-3
CASSLGLAGTDTQYF
TGTGCTAGCAGCCTTGGACTAGCGGGCACAGATACGCAGTATTTT
>TRBV19|NA|TRBJ1-1
CASSIDLAAEAFF
TGTGCCAGTAGTATAGATCTAGCGGCTGAAGCTTTCTTT
>TRBV29-1|NA|TRBJ1-2
CSVTGYYGYTF
TGCAGCGTCACGGGTTACTATGGCTACACCTTC
>TRBV7-2|TRBD2|TRBJ2-1
CASSFRAGTSGRAGEQFF
TGTGCCAGCAGCTTCCGGGCCGGGACTAGCGGGAGGGCAGGGGAGCAGTTCTTC
>TRBV5-1|TRBD2|TRBJ2-1
CASSLRAGYSYNEQFF
TGCGCCAGCAGCTTAAGAGCGGGGTACTCCTACAATGAGCAGTTCTTC
>TRBV5-1|TRBD2|TRBJ2-5
CASSLLAGATGETQYF
TGCGCCAGCAGCTTATTAGCGGGAGCTACGGGAGAGACCCAGTACTTC
>TRBV4-3|TRBD1|TRBJ1-5
CASSQGQGGQPQHF
TGCGCCAGCAGCCAAGGACAGGGAGGTCAGCCCCAGCATTTT
>TRBV7-2|NA|TRBJ2-1
CASKPGQAYNEQFF
TGTGCCAGCAAACCCGGCCAGGCCTACAATGAGCAGTTCTTC
>TRBV6-1|TRBD1|TRBJ2-4
CASSENRRGPYIQYF
TGTGCCAGCAGTGAAAACCGCAGGGGGCCTTACATTCAGTACTTC
>TRBV28|TRBD1|TRBJ1-2
CASSQTGLSPANYGYTF
TGTGCCAGCAGCCAGACAGGGTTGTCCCCCGCTAACTATGGCTACACCTTC